The 2 T cell receptor beta chains below come from one sample, sequenced in a study of blood T cells in healthy people across ages. The use of a sample-barcoded 5' primer and a J-beta primer mix characterized a second PCR of roughly 6 to 11 cycles. From the 5' RACE reads, TCRdb called clonotypes with MiXCR, one entry per CDR3 protein. The data show almost 1 million distinct CDR3 sequences, with about 51% seen just once and over 20% held by the top ten. The sequenced sample consisted of blood. These receptors came from a woman between 55 and 75 years old in good health.

This chain connects TRBV15 to TRBJ2-1; 10 bases map to TRBD2. Germline-derived CDR1 and CDR2 are LNHNV and YYDKDF (reference sequence). There are 15 residues in the CDR3. The trim removed 4 bases at V and 3 bases at J, leaving 3 bases unmatched. In DNA form, the CDR3 reads TGTGCCACCAGCACCGGGACTAGCGACTACAATGAGCAGTTCTTC. Its translation: CATSTGTSDYNEQFF.

The rearrangement uses TRBV5-1 and TRBJ2-3, with D hard to call. V lost 5 bases to trimming and J lost 8 bases, with 18 bases between them. This CDR3 contains 14 residues. Per the germline V gene, CDR1 is SGHRS and CDR2 is YFSETQ. This CDR3 reads CASRQNPSSGTQYF. In nucleotides, the CDR3 is TGCGCCAGCAGACAGAACCCCTCGTCCGGTACGCAGTATTTT.